The rows below give T cell receptor beta chains drawn from one sample of a study of shared clonotypes between healthy human individuals. The method was immunoSEQ multiplex PCR; TCRdb's version includes in-frame clones alone and lacks a portion of them. The profile covers roughly 2.4 million clones, with 90% to 96% appearing a single time and over 0.1% taken by the ten largest. The sample consisted of naive CD4+ T cells sorted from blood. The receptors derive from a man between 18 and 29 years old in good health. Each CDR3 is given with its conserved first and last residue. The order of the fields is D gene, clone size, V gene, J gene, CDR3 protein, CDR3 DNA. A D gene is named only where the DNA matches it firmly. A row's size may be missing; if present it is once, few, many or a size class.

D: .
size: .
V: TRBV5-1
J: TRBJ2-3
CDR3: CASSPGLNQGDTQYF
DNA: TGCGCCAGCAGCCCCGGGCTTAACCAGGGGGATACGCAGTATTTT

D: TRBD1
size: few
V: TRBV19
J: TRBJ1-6
CDR3: CASSTDRVNSPLHF
DNA: TGTGCCAGTAGCACAGACAGGGTTAATTCACCCCTCCACTTT

D: TRBD1
size: once
V: TRBV4-1
J: TRBJ2-2
CDR3: CASSQAGQAIGELFF
DNA: TGCGCCAGCAGCCAGGCGGGACAGGCAATCGGGGAGCTGTTTTTT

D: TRBD1
size: .
V: TRBV28
J: TRBJ1-5
CDR3: CASSLSGQGLRPQHF
DNA: TGTGCCAGCAGTTTAAGCGGACAGGGCCTACGACCCCAGCATTTT

D: TRBD1
size: once
V: TRBV6-1
J: TRBJ1-6
CDR3: CAGSGTGWSPLHF
DNA: TGTGCCGGGTCAGGGACAGGGTGGTCACCCCTCCACTTT

D: .
size: .
V: TRBV18
J: TRBJ2-5
CDR3: CASSQILGLETQYF
DNA: TGTGCCAGCTCACAAATCCTAGGTCTCGAGACCCAGTACTTC

D: TRBD1
size: .
V: TRBV10-2
J: TRBJ2-7
CDR3: CASRGTGVIHEQYF
DNA: TGCGCCAGCAGGGGGACAGGGGTAATCCACGAGCAGTACTTC

D: TRBD2
size: .
V: TRBV7-2
J: TRBJ2-3
CDR3: CASSLEGLARSDTQYF
DNA: TGTGCCAGCAGCTTAGAGGGACTAGCGAGATCAGATACGCAGTATTTT

D: .
size: .
V: TRBV6-6
J: TRBJ1-2
CDR3: CASSYYLAGEGYTF
DNA: TGTGCCAGCAGTTACTATTTGGCAGGGGAGGGCTACACCTTC

D: TRBD1
size: once
V: TRBV10-3
J: TRBJ2-3
CDR3: CAISPGQSTDTQYF
DNA: TGTGCCATCAGCCCGGGACAGTCCACAGATACGCAGTATTTT

D: .
size: .
V: TRBV2
J: TRBJ2-4
CDR3: CASSSEGLAKNIQYF
DNA: TGTGCCAGCAGTTCGGAGGGGCTAGCCAAAAACATTCAGTACTTC

D: TRBD1
size: .
V: TRBV5-4
J: TRBJ2-7
CDR3: CASRPDRGISYEQYF
DNA: TGTGCCAGCAGACCCGACAGGGGGATATCCTACGAGCAGTACTTC

D: .
size: .
V: TRBV7-8
J: TRBJ2-1
CDR3: CASSFIQGEQFF
DNA: TGTGCCAGCAGCTTTATCCAGGGTGAGCAGTTCTTC

D: .
size: .
V: TRBV7-9
J: TRBJ1-5
CDR3: CASSRTGGPNQPQHF
DNA: TGTGCCAGCAGCCGGACGGGTGGACCCAATCAGCCCCAGCATTTT

D: .
size: once
V: TRBV18
J: TRBJ2-1
CDR3: CASSLMAADNEQFF
DNA: TGTGCCAGCTCACTAATGGCAGCAGACAATGAGCAGTTCTTC

D: .
size: .
V: TRBV4-1
J: TRBJ1-5
CDR3: CASSHKRGSNQPQHF
DNA: TGCGCCAGCAGCCATAAGCGGGGTAGCAATCAGCCCCAGCATTTT

D: .
size: .
V: TRBV7-2
J: TRBJ2-1
CDR3: CASSLSREAEQFF
DNA: TGTGCCAGCAGCTTAAGTCGGGAAGCTGAGCAGTTCTTC

D: .
size: .
V: TRBV6-5
J: TRBJ2-7
CDR3: CASRNDRRLPYEQYF
DNA: TGTGCCAGCAGAAACGACAGGCGGCTCCCCTACGAGCAGTACTTC

D: .
size: .
V: TRBV6-4
J: TRBJ2-2
CDR3: CASSAQENTGELFF
DNA: TGTGCCAGCAGTGCCCAGGAGAACACCGGGGAGCTGTTTTTT

D: .
size: .
V: TRBV25-1
J: TRBJ1-6
CDR3: CASSESATSNSPLHF
DNA: TGTGCCAGCAGTGAATCAGCCACTAGTAATTCACCCCTCCACTTT

D: .
size: .
V: TRBV5-4
J: TRBJ1-2
CDR3: CASSFSRNYGYTF
DNA: TGTGCCAGCAGCTTTTCGAGAAACTATGGCTACACCTTC

D: .
size: .
V: TRBV28
J: TRBJ2-7
CDR3: CASSFGANYEQYF
DNA: TGTGCCAGCAGTTTCGGAGCGAACTACGAGCAGTACTTC

D: .
size: .
V: TRBV4-1
J: TRBJ2-3
CDR3: CASSRVRGVQDTQYF
DNA: TGCGCCAGCAGCCGAGTGAGAGGGGTCCAGGATACGCAGTATTTT

D: .
size: .
V: TRBV6-1
J: TRBJ1-2
CDR3: CASSGRWGIDNYGYTF
DNA: TGTGCCAGCAGTGGAAGATGGGGGATTGATAACTATGGCTACACCTTC

D: TRBD1
size: .
V: TRBV10-3
J: TRBJ1-2
CDR3: CASSGTANYGYTF
DNA: TGTGCCAGCTCCGGGACAGCTAACTATGGCTACACCTTC

D: TRBD1
size: .
V: TRBV2
J: TRBJ2-2
CDR3: CATHRDRNTGELFF
DNA: TGTGCCACCCACCGGGACAGGAACACCGGGGAGCTGTTTTTT

D: .
size: .
V: TRBV7-2
J: TRBJ1-1
CDR3: CASSLARGSGTEAFF
DNA: TGTGCCAGCAGCTTAGCGCGAGGGTCGGGCACTGAAGCTTTCTTT

D: .
size: .
V: TRBV14
J: TRBJ1-1
CDR3: CASSQGRGAEAFF
DNA: TGTGCCAGCAGCCAAGGTAGGGGGGCTGAAGCTTTCTTT

D: .
size: once
V: TRBV9
J: TRBJ2-7
CDR3: CASSPRVTGTYEQYF
DNA: TGTGCCAGCAGCCCGCGTGTCACAGGGACCTACGAGCAGTACTTC

D: TRBD1
size: .
V: TRBV6-5
J: TRBJ1-2
CDR3: CASSRQGDGRYGYTF
DNA: TGTGCCAGCAGTCGACAGGGGGATGGTCGGTATGGCTACACCTTC

D: .
size: .
V: TRBV7-2
J: TRBJ1-5
CDR3: CASSLAVNQPQHF
DNA: TGTGCCAGCAGCTTAGCAGTTAATCAGCCCCAGCATTTT

D: .
size: .
V: TRBV7-2
J: TRBJ2-2
CDR3: CASSLGVFQGNTGELFF
DNA: TGTGCCAGCAGCTTAGGGGTCTTTCAGGGCAACACCGGGGAGCTGTTTTTT

D: .
size: .
V: TRBV10-1
J: TRBJ2-2
CDR3: CASALGRNTGELFF
DNA: TGCGCCAGCGCCCTGGGCAGGAACACCGGGGAGCTGTTTTTT

D: .
size: .
V: TRBV10-1
J: TRBJ2-2
CDR3: CASSEVGEAGSTGELFF
DNA: TGCGCCAGCAGCGAAGTCGGGGAAGCAGGATCTACCGGGGAGCTGTTTTTT

D: .
size: .
V: TRBV13
J: TRBJ2-7
CDR3: CASSARGFRSYEQYF
DNA: TGTGCCAGCAGCGCCCGGGGGTTTCGGTCCTACGAGCAGTACTTC

D: .
size: .
V: TRBV30
J: TRBJ2-3
CDR3: CAWGRDRHTQYF
DNA: TGTGCCTGGGGGAGGGACAGACATACGCAGTATTTT

D: .
size: .
V: TRBV9
J: TRBJ2-3
CDR3: CASSVGNYKSTDTQYF
DNA: TGTGCCAGCAGCGTAGGTAACTACAAAAGCACAGATACGCAGTATTTT

D: TRBD1
size: .
V: TRBV18
J: TRBJ2-2
CDR3: CASSVGQGNTGELFF
DNA: TGTGCCAGCTCGGTTGGACAGGGGAACACCGGGGAGCTGTTTTTT

D: .
size: .
V: TRBV2
J: TRBJ2-5
CDR3: CAKRGGRQETQYF
DNA: TGTGCCAAAAGGGGGGGACGCCAAGAGACCCAGTACTTC

D: .
size: .
V: TRBV6-6
J: TRBJ2-7
CDR3: CASTHPGRGGDEQYF
DNA: TGTGCCAGCACCCACCCGGGGAGGGGGGGTGACGAGCAGTACTTC

D: .
size: .
V: TRBV28
J: TRBJ1-6
CDR3: CASSSTPLGGKPLHF
DNA: TGTGCCAGCAGTTCGACGCCTCTAGGGGGGAAACCCCTCCACTTT

D: .
size: .
V: TRBV7-9
J: TRBJ1-2
CDR3: CASTRGGIYGYTF
DNA: TGTGCCAGCACCCGAGGAGGAATCTATGGCTACACCTTC